Presented here are 22 T cell receptor beta chains from one specimen sequenced in a study of graft-versus-host responses after intestinal transplantation. The data were produced by immunoSEQ multiplex PCR, yet TCRdb's version contains in-frame clones alone and is incomplete. Of over 45,000 clones listed, more than 80% are singletons. These receptors are not linked to any known antigen. The specimen was unstimulated CD4+ T cells sorted from spleen or lymph node cells, collected before transplant. These TCRs come from a human donor who was the organ donor for an intestinal transplant.

This clone was seen only once. The V call is TRBV18, the J call TRBJ2-1; D is perhaps TRBD2 (5 bases). Trimming removed 3 bases from V and 6 bases from J, with 18 bases in between. Germline V gene data show CDR1 as KGHSH and CDR2 as LQKENI. The length of the CDR3 is 16 residues. Here the CDR3 DNA reads TGTGCCAGCTCACCGGCTGACTATAGCAGCGGCAATGAGCAGTTCTTC. Amino acid sequence: CASSPADYSSGNEQFF.

CDR3 nucleotide sequence: TGTGCCAGCTCCCCTCTAAAGCGGGATACCTACGAGCAGTACTTC. Its protein product is CASSPLKRDTYEQYF. The rearrangement links TRBV7-4 to TRBJ2-7; 7 positions match TRBD2. The junction had 12 bases not matched to a gene; V was cut back by 8 bases and J by 2 bases. CDR3 length equals 15 residues. CDR1 is SGHVT and CDR2 is SQSDAQ in the germline V gene.

This clone is a singleton in its sample. The CDR3 nucleotides are TGTGCCAGCAGTCCTCCCGGGACTAGCGCCCGGAGACCGTACTTC. This codes for CASSPPGTSARRPYF. This rearrangement joins TRBV28 to TRBJ2-7; TRBD2 agrees at 10 bases. Losses at the gene ends were 5 bases for V and 12 bases for J; bases not matched to a gene: 16. CDR1 and CDR2 from the germline V gene are MDHEN and SYDVKM. The length of the CDR3 is 15 residues.

The rearrangement joins TRBV5-6 to TRBJ1-4, with D possibly TRBD1 on 5 matching bases. Germline CDR1 reads SGHDT; CDR2 reads YYEEEE. This CDR3 region has 14 residues. Trimming stripped 6 bases from V and 8 bases from J, with 17 bases between. This CDR3 is CASTASGGPEKLFF. Written as DNA, the CDR3 is TGTGCCAGCACCGCTTCCGGGGGTCCGGAAAAACTGTTTTTT.

The V and J genes are TRBV28 and TRBJ2-7; tentatively, D is TRBD2 (6 bases). The V end was cut by 5 bases, the J end by 6 bases, with 20 bases between. This CDR3 has 15 amino acids. Germline V gene data show CDR1 as MDHEN and CDR2 as SYDVKM. The CDR3 DNA is TGTGCCAGCAGTCCCCCGGGGGAGACTCTCGGCGAGCAGTACTTC. This codes for CASSPPGETLGEQYF.

This CDR3 is CASSGTSDTDTQYF. As DNA, the CDR3 is TGTGCCAGCAGCGGGACTAGCGACACAGATACGCAGTATTTT. The genes are TRBV6-4 and TRBJ2-3; 10 positions agree with TRBD2. From germline, CDR1 is MRHNA and CDR2 SNTAGT. The CDR3 sequence is 14 residues long. Trimming took 6 bases from V and 2 from J; bases not matched to a gene: 2.

The chain is built from TRBV5-8 and TRBJ1-2; TRBD1 agrees at 7 bases. The V segment lost 1 base and the J segment 8 bases; nucleotides outside the gene matches: 14. From germline, CDR1 is SGHTS and CDR2 YDEGEE. The CDR3 totals 16 residues. In DNA, the CDR3 is TGTGCCAGCAGCTTGTGGAAGCCTCGACAGGGCGTGGGCTACACCTTC. The encoded protein is CASSLWKPRQGVGYTF. Looking up the rest from reference TRBV5-8 and TRBJ1-2 gives the full variable domain: EAGVTQSPTHLIKTRGQQATLRCSPISGHTSVYWYQQALGLGLQFLLWYDEGEERNRGNFPPRFSGRQFPNYSSELNVNALELEDSALYLCASSLWKPRQGVGYTFGSGTRLTVV.

The V gene is TRBV5-4, the J gene TRBJ2-2; TRBD2 agrees at 8 bases. The germline CDR1 and CDR2 sequences are SGHNT and YYREEE (reference sequence). The V segment lost 3 bases and the J segment 2 bases; nucleotides outside the gene matches: 3. This CDR3 region has 15 residues. CDR3 DNA sequence: TGTGCCAGCAGCTATCGGGAGGGAAACACCGGGGAGCTGTTTTTT. Encoded protein: CASSYREGNTGELFF.

The rearrangement joins TRBV7-2 to TRBJ2-7, with 12 bases matching TRBD2. Germline V CDR1 and CDR2: SGHTA, FQGNSA. Unmatched junction bases numbered 4, after V lost 1 base and J lost 12 bases. This CDR3 spans 13 amino acids. CDR3 protein: CASSLGLAGVRYF. In nucleotides, the CDR3 is TGTGCCAGCAGCTTAGGACTAGCGGGGGTTAGGTACTTC. The variable domain in full, completed from reference TRBV7-2 and TRBJ2-7, reads GAGVSQSPSNKVTEKGKDVELRCDPISGHTALYWYRQSLGQGLEFLIYFQGNSAPDKSGLPSDRFSAERTGGSVSTLTIQRTQQEDSAVYLCASSLGLAGVRYFGPGTRLTVT.

The V call is TRBV19, the J call TRBJ2-1, with TRBD2 as a possible D gene (6 bases). V gave up 0 bases and J gave up 6 bases, with 15 bases separating them. Germline CDR1 LNHDA, CDR2 SQIVND (reference sequence). The CDR3 totals 16 residues. The CDR3 region is CASSIDGTGGFNEQFF. The CDR3 region has the DNA TGTGCCAGTAGTATAGATGGGACTGGGGGATTCAATGAGCAGTTCTTC.

This clone was seen a few times. The chain combines TRBV4-2 with TRBJ2-2; 8 nucleotides line up with TRBD2. CDR1 and CDR2 from the germline V gene are LGHNA and YNFKEQ. Trimming removed 0 bases from V and 4 bases from J; junction bases left unmatched: 28. The CDR3 spans 24 residues. CDR3 sequence: CASSQDRRAAGTSAWRRGTGELFF. The CDR3 DNA sequence: TGTGCCAGCAGCCAAGACCGAAGAGCTGCCGGGACTAGTGCTTGGAGGCGAGGCACCGGGGAGCTGTTTTTT.

The chain is built from TRBV7-2 and TRBJ1-1; D gene unclear. The CDR3 covers 14 residues. V gave up 3 bases and J gave up 0 bases, with 8 bases separating them. Germline V CDR1 and CDR2: SGHTA, FQGNSA. CDR3 region: CASSFNRVNTEAFF. For the CDR3, the DNA is TGTGCCAGCAGCTTTAACCGGGTGAACACTGAAGCTTTCTTT.

A few counts support this clone. This sequence joins TRBV5-3 and TRBJ2-7; D unclear. TRBV5-3 is designated an ORF whose function remains uncertain. CDR3 length equals 9 residues. The V and J ends lost 6 bases and 10 bases respectively, with 8 bases between them. The CDR3 region has the DNA TGTGCCAGAATACGCGAACAGTACTTC. It codes for CARIREQYF.

The genes are TRBV18 and TRBJ2-1; no firm D call. The germline V and J ends were trimmed by 3 bases and 5 bases, with 2 bases remaining between them. This CDR3 is 11 amino acids long. CDR1 and CDR2 from the germline V gene are KGHSH and LQKENI. CDR3 in amino acids: CASSPNNEQFF. The CDR3 DNA is TGTGCCAGCTCACCTAACAATGAGCAGTTCTTC.

The chain employs TRBV6-5 and TRBJ1-1; possible D gene TRBD1, 5 bases. Trimming cost V 8 bases and J 0 bases, with 10 bases left between them. The CDR3 sequence is 13 residues long. Looked up from germline, CDR1 is MNHEY and CDR2 is SVGAGI. The CDR3 sequence is CASRRGMNTEAFF. CDR3 nucleotides: TGTGCCAGCCGACGGGGGATGAACACTGAAGCTTTCTTT.

This rearrangement joins TRBV7-2 to TRBJ2-1; 8 bases agree with TRBD2. With 8 bases clipped from V and 7 bases from J, the junction kept 13 bases outside the gene matches. Germline CDR1 SGHTA, CDR2 FQGNSA. The CDR3 has 15 amino acids. This chain's CDR3 is CASGHPGGVVNEQFF. CDR3 in DNA: TGTGCCAGCGGTCACCCGGGAGGGGTAGTGAATGAGCAGTTCTTC.

CDR3 residues: CASSPTGGPSGANVLTF. The CDR3 DNA reads as TGTGCCAGCAGCCCGACAGGTGGCCCCTCTGGGGCCAACGTCCTGACTTTC. The chain couples TRBV7-2 to TRBJ2-6, with D perhaps TRBD1 (6 bases). The length of the CDR3 is 17 residues. V was shortened by 5 bases and J by 0 bases, with 14 bases between the two germline ends. Per the germline V gene, CDR1 is SGHTA and CDR2 is FQGNSA.

The chain couples TRBV11-2 to TRBJ1-4; D perhaps matches TRBD1 (5 bases). Trimming cost V 5 bases and J 7 bases, with 14 bases left between them. This CDR3 comprises 14 residues. Germline-derived CDR1 and CDR2 are SGHAT and FQNNGV. The CDR3 reads CASSPGGPGEKLFF. The CDR3 nucleotides read TGTGCCAGCAGCCCCGGGGGTCCGGGTGAAAAACTGTTTTTT. Combining the CDR3 with reference TRBV11-2 and TRBJ1-4 gives the whole variable domain EAGVAQSPRYKIIEKRQSVAFWCNPISGHATLYWYQQILGQGPKLLIQFQNNGVVDDSQLPKDRFSAERLKGVDSTLKIQPAKLEDSAVYLCASSPGGPGEKLFFGSGTQLSVL.

CDR3 in DNA: TGTGCCACCAGCAGTACTAGCGGGAGCGAATATGAGCAGTTCTTC. Translation gives CATSSTSGSEYEQFF. The rearrangement links TRBV15 to TRBJ2-1; 11 bases align to TRBD2. V shed 3 bases and J 8 bases; nucleotides not matched to a gene: 6. Germline V CDR1 and CDR2: LNHNV, YYDKDF (reference sequence). The length of the CDR3 is 15 residues.

The V gene is TRBV28, the J gene TRBJ2-7; TRBD2 matches 10 bases. The CDR3 has 16 amino acids. CDR1 is MDHEN and CDR2 is SYDVKM in the germline V gene. The trim removed 1 base at V and 1 base at J, leaving 4 bases unmatched. CDR3 region: CASSLFPSGRSYEQYF. In DNA form, the CDR3 reads TGTGCCAGCAGTTTATTTCCTAGCGGGAGATCCTACGAGCAGTACTTC.

The J gene is TRBJ1-4, the V gene TRBV11-2; 8 bases line up with TRBD1. V lost 0 bases and J lost 7; bases outside the gene matches: 4. CDR3 length: 15 amino acids. In germline, CDR1 is SGHAT, CDR2 FQNNGV. In DNA form, the CDR3 reads TGTGCCAGCAGCTTAGACGGGACAGGTGGTGAAAAACTGTTTTTT. It codes for CASSLDGTGGEKLFF.

The chain combines TRBV9 with TRBJ2-3, with a tentative D call TRBD2 (6 bases). CDR3 length: 18 residues. V lost 4 bases, J lost 0 bases, and 21 bases lay in between. The germline V gene encodes CDR1 SGDLS and CDR2 YYNGEE. For the CDR3, the DNA is TGTGCCAGCAGCTCAGTCGGGAGATGGGGCTCTAGCACAGATACGCAGTATTTT. The encoded protein is CASSSVGRWGSSTDTQYF.